These T cell receptor beta chains were read from a single sample in a study of blood T cells in healthy people across ages. TCRdb reprocessed the 5' RACE reads with MiXCR, giving one entry per CDR3 protein. The sample shows hundreds of thousands of distinct CDR3 sequences, 40% to 45% of them seen only once. Sequencing was done on a sample of blood. These TCRs come from a man at least 80 years old in good health. The CDR3 runs from the conserved cysteine through the conserved F or W. A D gene is named only where the DNA matches it firmly. A row's size may be missing; if present it is once, few, many or a size class.

-	TRBJ1-5	TRBV27	few	CASSPLPLSNQPQHF	TGTGCCAGCAGTCCCCTACCCCTGAGCAATCAGCCCCAGCATTTT
TRBD1	TRBJ2-3	TRBV27	many	CASSRRTGGISDTQYF	TGTGCCAGCAGCCGACGGACAGGGGGCATATCAGATACGCAGTATTTT
TRBD2	TRBJ2-2	TRBV5-1	-	CASSLFLAEANTGELFF	TGCGCCAGCAGCTTGTTCCTAGCGGAAGCGAACACCGGGGAGCTGTTTTTT
-	TRBJ2-7	TRBV25-1	few	CASSDYRENEQYF	TGTGCCAGCAGTGATTACAGGGAGAACGAGCAGTACTTC
TRBD2	TRBJ2-1	TRBV7-2	-	CASSFSSGITIEQFF	TGTGCCAGCAGCTTCTCTAGCGGGATTACAATAGAGCAGTTCTTC
TRBD2	TRBJ2-3	TRBV7-2	-	CASGPSGSTDTQYF	TGTGCCAGCGGCCCTAGCGGCAGCACAGATACGCAGTATTTT
-	TRBJ2-7	TRBV20-1	-	CSARGALSYEQYF	TGCAGTGCTAGAGGAGCACTTTCCTACGAGCAGTACTTC
-	TRBJ1-4	TRBV7-2	-	CASSLGAANEKLFF	TGTGCCAGCAGCTTGGGGGCAGCTAATGAAAAACTGTTTTTT
-	TRBJ1-2	TRBV4-2	-	CASSQDRSGYTF	TGTGCCAGCAGCCAAGATCGGAGTGGCTACACCTTC
-	TRBJ1-1	TRBV5-1	-	CASSIRAGVDTEAFF	TGCGCCAGCAGCATAAGGGCAGGGGTAGACACTGAAGCTTTCTTT
TRBD1	TRBJ2-5	TRBV20-1	few	CSENRPQGAGETQYF	TGCAGTGAGAACCGGCCACAGGGGGCTGGGGAGACCCAGTACTTC
-	TRBJ2-5	TRBV7-2	many	CASSLTWQETQYF	TGTGCCAGCAGCTTAACATGGCAAGAGACCCAGTACTTC
-	TRBJ2-7	TRBV6-2/TRBV6-3	-	CASSVYSAYEQYF	TGTGCCAGCAGTGTCTACAGTGCCTACGAGCAGTACTTC
TRBD2	TRBJ2-4	TRBV4-3	-	CASSRSSGGPGFQYF	TGCGCCAGCAGCCGCTCTAGCGGGGGGCCGGGCTTTCAGTACTTC
-	TRBJ1-5	TRBV12-3/TRBV12-4	few	CATAGGNQPQHF	TGTGCCACCGCAGGGGGCAATCAGCCCCAGCATTTT
-	TRBJ1-1	TRBV20-1	-	CSADLDRNTEAFF	TGCAGTGCCGATCTTGACAGGAACACTGAAGCTTTCTTT
-	TRBJ1-5	TRBV5-7	-	CASSLDSPGSNQPQHF	TGTGCCAGCAGCTTGGACAGTCCTGGAAGCAATCAGCCCCAGCATTTT
TRBD1	TRBJ2-1	TRBV10-3	-	CAKGQGNYNEQFF	TGTGCCAAGGGACAGGGGAACTACAATGAGCAGTTCTTC
-	TRBJ2-7	TRBV4-3	-	CASSQDPIPGEQYF	TGCGCCAGCAGCCAAGATCCGATCCCTGGCGAGCAGTACTTC
-	TRBJ2-1	TRBV5-1	-	CASRPGSSYEQFF	TGCGCCAGCCGTCCCGGGTCATCCTACGAGCAGTTCTTC
-	TRBJ2-5	TRBV10-2	-	CACSVAETQYF	TGCGCCTGCAGTGTGGCGGAGACCCAGTACTTC
TRBD2	TRBJ2-3	TRBV7-8	-	CASSSNAGAGGSTDTQYF	TGTGCCAGCAGCTCCAACGCTGGGGCGGGGGGAAGCACAGATACGCAGTATTTT
-	TRBJ2-7	TRBV12-3/TRBV12-4	few	CASSRGQASYEQYF	TGTGCCAGCAGCCGGGGGCAGGCCTCCTACGAGCAGTACTTC
TRBD1	TRBJ1-5	TRBV5-1	-	CASSPGGFGGNQPQHF	TGCGCCAGCAGCCCAGGGGGTTTTGGGGGCAATCAGCCCCAGCATTTT
TRBD2	TRBJ2-3	TRBV14	-	CTSSELTSGNTQYF	TGTACCAGCAGCGAACTGACTAGCGGAAATACGCAGTATTTT
-	TRBJ2-4	TRBV15	few	CATSRDTGASKNIQYF	TGTGCCACCAGCAGAGATACGGGAGCGTCCAAAAACATTCAGTACTTC
-	TRBJ1-4	TRBV18	-	CASSTRRGKDEKLFF	TGTGCCAGCTCGACGCGGAGGGGCAAGGATGAAAAACTGTTTTTT
-	TRBJ1-5	TRBV4-2	few	CASIEGTGPQHF	TGTGCCAGCATTGAGGGAACAGGGCCCCAGCATTTT
-	TRBJ1-2	TRBV20-1	many	CSAREARGATSNYGYTF	TGCAGTGCTAGAGAGGCGAGGGGGGCGACCTCTAACTATGGCTACACCTTC
-	TRBJ2-3	TRBV9	-	CASSVDMLVDTQYF	TGCGCCAGCAGCGTAGACATGTTGGTGGATACGCAGTATTTT
-	TRBJ2-7	TRBV6-5	few	CASSYSNRVGYEQYF	TGTGCCAGCAGTTACTCGAACAGGGTGGGCTACGAGCAGTACTTC
-	TRBJ2-7	TRBV5-1	-	CASSFDGGGTYEQYF	TGCGCCAGCAGCTTTGATGGGGGTGGGACCTACGAGCAGTACTTC
-	TRBJ2-5	TRBV15	few	CATSRNDGTEETQYF	TGTGCCACCAGCCGTAACGACGGAACCGAAGAGACCCAGTACTTC
TRBD2	TRBJ2-7	TRBV7-9	few	CASSTGLGAHEQYF	TGTGCCAGCAGCACGGGACTAGGGGCGCACGAGCAGTACTTC
TRBD2	TRBJ2-7	TRBV20-1	-	CSARGGGNYEQYF	TGCAGTGCTAGAGGCGGGGGAAACTACGAGCAGTACTTC
-	TRBJ1-2	TRBV7-2	few	CASSSGIYYGYTF	TGTGCCAGCAGCTCAGGGATTTACTATGGCTACACCTTC
-	TRBJ2-1	TRBV5-5	few	CASSLIGQGLYNEQFF	TGTGCCAGCAGCTTGATCGGTCAGGGGCTCTACAATGAGCAGTTCTTC
TRBD2	TRBJ2-3	TRBV5-1	-	CASSETGLRGDTQYF	TGCGCCAGCAGCGAGACGGGACTGCGGGGGGATACGCAGTATTTT
TRBD1	TRBJ2-5	TRBV20-1	few	CSARGTGELQETQYF	TGCAGTGCTAGAGGGACAGGCGAACTCCAAGAGACCCAGTACTTC
-	TRBJ2-3	TRBV7-9	few	CASSPGQGPRGTDTQYF	TGTGCCAGCAGCCCCGGGCAGGGTCCACGTGGCACAGATACGCAGTATTTT
TRBD1	TRBJ2-2	TRBV6-4	-	CASGTGVGGELFF	TGTGCCAGCGGGACAGGGGTCGGCGGGGAGCTGTTTTTT
TRBD2	TRBJ2-5	TRBV4-3	few	CASSQAALAGLGETQYF	TGCGCCAGCAGCCAAGCAGCGCTAGCGGGTCTCGGGGAGACCCAGTACTTC
TRBD2	TRBJ2-1	TRBV4-2	-	CASSQEAGGPLGEQFF	TGTGCCAGCAGCCAAGAAGCGGGAGGGCCTCTCGGGGAGCAGTTCTTC
TRBD2	TRBJ2-3	TRBV5-1	few	CASSFAGLAGADTQYF	TGCGCCAGCAGTTTCGCGGGACTAGCGGGAGCAGATACGCAGTATTTT
-	TRBJ2-3	TRBV12-3/TRBV12-4	-	CASSLTFLADTQYF	TGTGCCAGCAGCCTGACTTTTCTGGCAGATACGCAGTATTTT
-	TRBJ2-5	TRBV5-1	few	CASSRDTNQETQYF	TGCGCCAGCAGCCGGGACACAAACCAAGAGACCCAGTACTTC
-	TRBJ2-1	TRBV14	-	CASSQDRANEQFF	TGTGCCAGCAGCCAAGATAGAGCGAATGAGCAGTTCTTC
-	TRBJ1-6	TRBV21-1	-	CASSSRDSLVGSYNSPLHF	TGTGCCAGCAGCTCCCGGGACAGTCTTGTTGGGTCCTATAATTCACCCCTCCACTTT
-	TRBJ1-5	TRBV2	-	CASSEQLGGRAQHF	TGTGCCAGCAGTGAACAATTAGGCGGGCGGGCCCAGCATTTT
TRBD1	TRBJ1-2	TRBV28	-	CASSLATRGTIYGYTF	TGTGCCAGCAGTTTGGCGACCAGGGGGACCATCTATGGCTACACCTTC
TRBD1	TRBJ2-1	TRBV10-1	few	CASSENRGQSNEQFF	TGCGCCAGCAGTGAGAACAGGGGGCAAAGCAATGAGCAGTTCTTC